A single T cell receptor (beta chain) is shown here with its context. Germline V CDR1 and CDR2: LNHDA, SQIVND (reference sequence). Between the trimmed V and J ends, which lost 5 bases and 4 bases, there was a span of 8 bases. The CDR3 consists of 12 residues. Here immunoSEQ multiplex PCR was the method, and the copy in TCRdb shows in-frame clones only, minus some. The sample records about 120,000 clones, 92% being singletons. This record comes from a study of T cell responses to AZD1222 COVID-19 vaccine. The source was peripheral blood, collected on day 0 of AZD1222 vaccination. This receptor was taken from an adult in good health. This chain joins TRBV19 and TRBJ1-2; D is undetermined. This chain's CDR3 is CASSFGPYGYTF. In DNA form, the CDR3 reads TGTGCCAGTAGTTTCGGGCCCTATGGCTACACCTTC.